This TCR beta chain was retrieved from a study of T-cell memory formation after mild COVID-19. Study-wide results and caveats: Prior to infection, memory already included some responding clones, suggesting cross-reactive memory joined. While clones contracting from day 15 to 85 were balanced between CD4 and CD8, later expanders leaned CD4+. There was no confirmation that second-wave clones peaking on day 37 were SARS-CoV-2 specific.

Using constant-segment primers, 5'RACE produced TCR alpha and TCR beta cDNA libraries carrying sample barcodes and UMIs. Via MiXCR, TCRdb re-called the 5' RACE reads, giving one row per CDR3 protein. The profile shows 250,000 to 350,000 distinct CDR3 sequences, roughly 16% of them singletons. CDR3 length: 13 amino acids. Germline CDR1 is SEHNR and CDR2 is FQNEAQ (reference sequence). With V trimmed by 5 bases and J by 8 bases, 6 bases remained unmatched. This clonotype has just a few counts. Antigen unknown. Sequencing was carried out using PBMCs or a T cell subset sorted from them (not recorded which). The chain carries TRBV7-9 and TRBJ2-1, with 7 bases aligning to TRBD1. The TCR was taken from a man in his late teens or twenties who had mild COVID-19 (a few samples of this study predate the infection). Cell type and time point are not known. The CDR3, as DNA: TGTGCCAGCAGCGACAGGGTTCCTGATGAGCAGTTCTTC. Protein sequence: CASSDRVPDEQFF.